One and the same sample provided the 5 T cell receptor beta chains below, sequenced in a study of blood T cell repertoires in COVID-19. The repertoire was sequenced with immunoSEQ multiplex PCR; TCRdb's copy has only in-frame clones and lacks some. Seen here are 200,000 to 250,000 clones, 80% to 85% observed once, and the top ten hold approximately 8%. Sequences were obtained from peripheral blood. The receptors stem from a woman aged 80 or over with COVID-19, enrolled during active disease.

The genes are TRBV10-3 and TRBJ2-5, with D maybe TRBD2 (7 bases). This CDR3 is 14 amino acids long. Trimming shortened V by 4 bases and J by 5 bases, and 14 bases separated the two germline ends. Germline V gene sequence: CDR1 ENHRY, CDR2 SYGVKD. CDR3: CAISVGLGGETQYF. DNA of the CDR3: TGTGCCATCAGTGTAGGACTAGGGGGGGAGACCCAGTACTTC.

This clone was seen only a few times. The CDR3: CATSGGLTDTQYF. The CDR3 bases are TGTGCCACCAGCGGGGGGCTAACAGATACGCAGTATTTT. The chain is built from TRBV24-1 and TRBJ2-3, with D possibly matching TRBD2 (7 bases). The length of the CDR3 is 13 residues. V lost 7 bases and J lost 3, with 10 bases in between. Germline values: CDR1 KGHDR, CDR2 SFDVKD.

This clone has more than one count but fewer than ten. This chain links TRBV7-9 with TRBJ2-3; D call uncertain. This CDR3 comprises 14 residues. V was cut by 0 bases and J by 1 base, with 5 bases left in between. Germline V lookup: CDR1 SEHNR, CDR2 FQNEAQ (reference sequence). CDR3 residues: CASSLASRTDTQYF. CDR3 DNA sequence: TGTGCCAGCAGCTTAGCTTCTCGCACAGATACGCAGTATTTT.

The genes are TRBV27 and TRBJ2-7, with 11 nucleotides matching TRBD1. With 5 bases clipped from V and 4 bases from J, the junction kept 7 bases outside the gene matches. The CDR3 loop spans 15 amino acids. Germline lookup yields CDR1 MNHEY and CDR2 SMNVEV (reference sequence). The CDR3 DNA reads as TGTGCCAGCAGTGCTTACCGGGACAGGGGGTACGAGCAGTACTTC. Protein product: CASSAYRDRGYEQYF.

The J gene is TRBJ2-5, the V gene TRBV5-1; tentative D call: TRBD2 (5 bases). Germline assignment: CDR1 SGHRS and CDR2 YFSETQ. The CDR3 is made up of 14 amino acids. Trimming shortened V by 4 bases and J by 4 bases, and 14 bases separated the two germline ends. The CDR3 is CASSPSSRGETQYF. The CDR3 DNA reads as TGCGCCAGCAGCCCCTCGTCTCGGGGAGAGACCCAGTACTTC.